These 21 T cell receptor beta chains came from one sample sequenced in a study of Graves' ophthalmopathy and Graves' hyperthyroidism. Amplification from RNA transcripts yielded the TCR beta CDR3 regions. Investigators did first-round RT-PCR with HTBI primers, then second-round multiplex PCR. Each CDR3 protein is one row after TCRdb ran MiXCR on the multiplex PCR reads. Here the sample spans 1 million to 1.3 million distinct CDR3 sequences, approximately 35% being singletons. Sequenced sample: peripheral blood or thyroid tissue (not recorded which). These receptors originate from an adult man with Graves' hyperthyroidism.

This clonotype was seen many times. V usage is TRBV11-2 and J usage is TRBJ1-1; unclear D gene. The germline gives CDR1 SGHAT, CDR2 FQNNGV. Trimming shortened V by 5 bases and J by 1 base, and 14 bases separated the two germline ends. The CDR3 totals 15 residues. The CDR3 bases are TGTGCCAGCAGCCCCCTCCTGCAACCGAACACTGAAGCTTTCTTT. Its protein is CASSPLLQPNTEAFF.

This clonotype was counted between two and nine times. The CDR3 reads CAISEDQGANEKLFF. The CDR3 DNA reads as TGTGCCATCAGTGAAGACCAGGGGGCGAATGAAAAACTGTTTTTT. The chain couples TRBV10-3 to TRBJ1-4, with 8 bases matching TRBD1. Germline V lookup: CDR1 ENHRY, CDR2 SYGVKD. The CDR3 covers 15 residues. The V gene end was trimmed by 3 bases and the J gene end by 5 bases; junction bases not matched to a gene: 5.

This clonotype was picked up many times. The chain recombines TRBV20-1 with TRBJ1-2, with a possible D match to TRBD1 (5 bases). Germline lookup yields CDR1 DFQATT and CDR2 SNEGSKA (reference sequence). The length of the CDR3 is 13 residues. V was cut by 0 bases and J by 7 bases, with 12 bases left in between. The CDR3 loop reads CSARDQGAAGYTF. The DNA of the CDR3 is TGCAGTGCTAGAGATCAGGGCGCGGCTGGCTACACCTTC.

V is TRBV7-9 and J is TRBJ1-6; a possible D gene is TRBD1 (5 bases). This CDR3 has 18 amino acids. From germline, CDR1 is SEHNR and CDR2 FQNEAQ (reference sequence). V was shortened by 4 bases and J by 7 bases, with 23 bases between the two germline ends. The CDR3 nucleotides are TGTGCCAGCAGCTCAACAGCGGGCGGGACGTCCAGGAATTCACCCCTCCACTTT. Protein: CASSSTAGGTSRNSPLHF.

This clonotype occurred many times. This rearrangement joins TRBV7-2 to TRBJ1-2, with a tentative D call TRBD1 (6 bases). This CDR3 has 14 residues. Germline CDR1 and CDR2: SGHTA and FQGNSA. V was cut by 5 bases and J by 5 bases, with 15 bases left in between. The CDR3, as DNA: TGTGCCAGCAGCCTCGGAGGACAGCCATATGGCTACACCTTC. It translates to CASSLGGQPYGYTF.

This chain uses TRBV15 with TRBJ1-5; D remains ambiguous. The CDR3 is made up of 13 amino acids. V lost 4 bases to trimming and J lost 7 bases, with 11 bases between them. Germline V gene sequence: CDR1 LNHNV, CDR2 YYDKDF (reference sequence). CDR3 loop: CATSTPVVQPQHF. In DNA form, the CDR3 reads TGTGCCACCAGCACCCCGGTCGTCCAGCCCCAGCATTTT.

This clonotype was observed many times. The CDR3 nucleotides read TGTGCCAGCAGCAGAGACCATAATTCACCCCTCCACTTT. This gives the protein CASSRDHNSPLHF. The chain is built from TRBV7-3 and TRBJ1-6; the D is unclear. The germline V and J ends were trimmed by 5 bases and 5 bases, with 7 bases remaining between them. The CDR3 has 13 amino acids. The germline CDR1 and CDR2 sequences are SGHTA and FQGTGA.

This clonotype showed up just a few times. J is TRBJ2-5 and V is TRBV18; D remains ambiguous. The length of the CDR3 is 14 residues. The germline gives CDR1 KGHSH, CDR2 LQKENI. The V and J ends lost 2 bases and 5 bases respectively, with 12 bases between them. The CDR3 spells CASSPLSGPETQYF. For the CDR3, the DNA is TGTGCCAGCTCACCATTATCAGGCCCGGAGACCCAGTACTTC.

Many counts were recorded for this clonotype. This chain joins TRBV29-1 and TRBJ1-2, with unresolved D. Germline V gives CDR1 SQVTM, CDR2 ANQGSEA. The CDR3 extends over 12 amino acids. Trimming took 4 bases from V and 0 from J, leaving 6 bases between them. CDR3 DNA: TGCAGCGTTGTGGATACTAACTATGGCTACACCTTC. Protein: CSVVDTNYGYTF.

This clonotype was observed at least ten times. This chain joins TRBV7-8 and TRBJ2-7; the D is unclear. The V end was cut by 4 bases, the J end by 3 bases, with 16 bases between. Germline V lookup: CDR1 SGHVS, CDR2 FQNEAQ. The CDR3 extends over 15 amino acids. In DNA, the CDR3 is TGTGCCAGCAGCTCCGAACTATTAGGATACTACGAGCAGTACTTC. Translating it yields CASSSELLGYYEQYF.

The chain carries TRBV27 and TRBJ2-7; TRBD2 aligns across 10 bases. V lost 6 bases to trimming and J lost 2 bases; unmatched junction nucleotides: 4. The CDR3 contains 14 residues. CDR1 and CDR2 (germline): MNHEY, SMNVEV (reference sequence). The CDR3 DNA sequence: TGTGCCAGCAGGCCACTAGCGGGGACCTACGAGCAGTACTTC. Translation gives CASRPLAGTYEQYF.

In this sample, this clonotype turned up many times. The gene calls are TRBV5-5 and TRBJ2-5; either TRBD1 or TRBD2 may fit D (6 bases each). V was shortened by 4 bases and J by 10 bases, with 14 bases between the two germline ends. Germline CDR1 reads SGHKS; CDR2 reads YYEKEE (reference sequence). The CDR3 totals 12 residues. The CDR3 DNA reads as TGTGCCAGCAGCACCCAACAGGGAGGCCAGTACTTC. Its translation is CASSTQQGGQYF.

The chain couples TRBV6-5 to TRBJ1-1, with 7 bases lining up with TRBD1. The CDR3 runs 15 residues. Germline V gene lookup returns CDR1 MNHEY and CDR2 SVGAGI. V was clipped by 4 bases and J by 5 bases; unmatched bases: 10. This CDR3 is CASSSLPGGRTEAFF. CDR3 bases: TGTGCCAGCAGTTCCCTACCAGGGGGTCGTACTGAAGCTTTCTTT.

This clonotype was seen ten or more times. The chain has TRBV6-1 and TRBJ2-7; D is unclear. Germline-derived CDR1 and CDR2 are MNHNS and SASEGT. The CDR3 has 11 amino acids. Between the trimmed V and J ends, which lost 5 bases and 10 bases, there was a span of 12 bases. This CDR3 is CASSTSTSQYF. CDR3 nucleotide sequence: TGTGCCAGCAGTACCTCTACGAGCCAGTACTTC.

This clonotype appeared many times. This rearrangement joins TRBV7-2 to TRBJ1-4, with TRBD1 identical over 8 bases. The CDR3 spans 16 residues. J was trimmed by 7 bases and V by 4 bases; bases with no gene match: 11. Germline CDR1 and CDR2: SGHTA and FQGNSA. Here the CDR3 DNA reads TGTGCCAGCAGCTCGCCGGACAGGGACGATAGTGAAAAACTGTTTTTT. Translating it yields CASSSPDRDDSEKLFF.

This clonotype was picked up a small number of times. Being one base from a much bigger clone, this may be a read error. CDR3 region: CASSNPRGPYGYTF. CDR3 sequence (DNA): TGTGCCAGCAGCAACCCGAGGGGCCCTTATGGCTACACCTTC. The chain employs TRBV25-1 and TRBJ1-2; TRBD1 is a possible D gene (5 bases). The CDR3 extends over 14 amino acids. V lost 6 bases to trimming and J lost 5 bases, with 16 bases between them. CDR1 is MGHDK and CDR2 is SYGVNS in the germline V gene.

This clonotype was recorded at least ten times. The CDR3 nucleotides are TGTGCCTGTCAAAAAGAGGGTGGCTACACCTTC. Its translation is CACQKEGGYTF. The V call is TRBV2, the J call TRBJ1-2; no firm D call. Germline V gives CDR1 SNHLY, CDR2 FYNNEI. Trimming removed 11 bases from V and 7 bases from J, with 14 bases in between. There are 11 residues in the CDR3.

The sample holds one count of this clonotype. The genes are TRBV2 and TRBJ1-4; maybe TRBD1 (6 bases). CDR1 SNHLY and CDR2 FYNNEI come from the germline V gene. Deletions cut 5 bases from V and 10 bases from J, with 8 bases between. The CDR3 is 11 residues long. The CDR3 sequence is CASSFRGKLFF. DNA of the CDR3: TGTGCCAGCAGTTTCAGGGGAAAACTGTTTTTT.

Many counts were recorded for this clonotype. This chain joins TRBV4-1 and TRBJ2-5, with D perhaps matching TRBD1 (6 bases). This CDR3 has 16 amino acids. Per germline, CDR1 MGHRA and CDR2 YSYEKL. V gave up 3 bases and J gave up 3 bases, with 17 bases separating them. The CDR3 sequence is CASSHPGMGAEETQYF. The CDR3, as DNA: TGCGCCAGCAGCCACCCGGGCATGGGGGCGGAAGAGACCCAGTACTTC.

The sample holds a few counts of this clonotype. The chain couples TRBV7-2 to TRBJ1-2, with a weak D call TRBD1 (6 bases). CDR1 is SGHTA, CDR2 FQGNSA, per germline. The CDR3 contains 14 residues. V lost 5 bases to trimming and J lost 4 bases, with 14 bases between them. CDR3 sequence (DNA): TGTGCCAGCAGCGTATGGACAGACACCTATGGCTACACCTTC. It translates to CASSVWTDTYGYTF.

This clonotype was seen ten or more times. This chain links TRBV29-1 with TRBJ2-7, with 13 bases fitting TRBD2. Germline assignment: CDR1 SQVTM and CDR2 ANQGSEA. After removal of 1 base from V and 7 bases from J, the junction contained 7 bases not matched to a gene. This CDR3 comprises 15 residues. The CDR3 spells CSVEGGGGLAGEQYF. The CDR3 DNA sequence: TGCAGCGTTGAAGGTGGTGGGGGACTAGCGGGAGAGCAGTACTTC.